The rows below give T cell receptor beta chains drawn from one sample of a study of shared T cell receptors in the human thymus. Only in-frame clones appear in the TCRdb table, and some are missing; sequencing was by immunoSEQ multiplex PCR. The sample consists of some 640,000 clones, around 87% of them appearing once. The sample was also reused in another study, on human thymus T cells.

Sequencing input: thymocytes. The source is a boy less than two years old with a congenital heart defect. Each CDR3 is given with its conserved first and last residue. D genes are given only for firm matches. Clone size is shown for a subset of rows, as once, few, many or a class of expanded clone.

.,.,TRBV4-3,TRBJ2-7,CASSQGPQGTNYSYEQYF,TGCGCCAGCAGCCAAGGACCCCAGGGGACAAACTATTCCTACGAGCAGTACTTC
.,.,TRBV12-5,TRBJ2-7,CASGPTGFFYEQYF,TGTGCTAGTGGTCCTACAGGGTTTTTCTACGAGCAGTACTTC
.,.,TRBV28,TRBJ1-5,CASSIEEHRGNQPQHF,TGTGCCAGCAGCATTGAAGAACACAGGGGCAATCAGCCCCAGCATTTT
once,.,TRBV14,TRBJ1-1,CASSPRAAEAFF,TGTGCCAGCAGCCCGAGGGCGGCTGAAGCTTTCTTT
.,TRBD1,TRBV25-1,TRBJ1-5,CASSATGGNQPQHF,TGTGCCAGCAGTGCGACAGGGGGCAATCAGCCCCAGCATTTT
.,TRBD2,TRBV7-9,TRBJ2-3,CASSFQSKRGWPDTQYF,TGTGCCAGCAGCTTCCAATCGAAGCGGGGATGGCCAGATACGCAGTATTTT
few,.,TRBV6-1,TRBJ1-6,CASSERRRGSYNSPLHF,TGTGCCAGCAGTGAAAGGCGACGGGGTTCCTATAATTCACCCCTCCACTTT
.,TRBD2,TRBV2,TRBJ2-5,CASQAGLAGAPQETQYF,TGTGCCAGCCAAGCCGGACTAGCGGGGGCCCCCCAAGAGACCCAGTACTTC
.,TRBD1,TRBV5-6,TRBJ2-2,CASNPGTGGFTGELFF,TGTGCCAGCAACCCCGGGACAGGGGGCTTCACCGGGGAGCTGTTTTTT
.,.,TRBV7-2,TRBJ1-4,CASRPDRVTNEKLFF,TGTGCCAGCAGACCTGACAGAGTAACTAATGAAAAACTGTTTTTT
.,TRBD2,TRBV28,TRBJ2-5,CASRPGRGGETQYF,TGTGCCAGCAGACCAGGCCGGGGGGGAGAGACCCAGTACTTC
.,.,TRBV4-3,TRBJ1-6,CASSPSFGQGRDSPLHF,TGCGCCAGCAGCCCCTCCTTTGGCCAGGGGAGGGATTCACCCCTCCACTTT
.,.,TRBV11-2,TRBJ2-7,CASSTGFYEQYF,TGTGCCAGCAGCACTGGTTTCTACGAGCAGTACTTC
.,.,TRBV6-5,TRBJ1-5,CASSYPPNFAQHF,TGTGCCAGCAGTTACCCCCCCAATTTTGCCCAGCATTTT
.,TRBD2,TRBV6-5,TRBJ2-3,CASSYIAGEADTQYF,TGTGCCAGCAGTTACATAGCGGGAGAGGCAGATACGCAGTATTTT
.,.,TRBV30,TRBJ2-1,CAWSVRLSGRQFF,TGTGCCTGGAGTGTTCGATTGAGTGGGCGGCAGTTCTTC
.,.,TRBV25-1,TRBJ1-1,CASSELKGKSTEAFF,TGTGCCAGCAGTGAATTGAAGGGGAAGAGCACTGAAGCTTTCTTT
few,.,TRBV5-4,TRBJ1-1,CASRSENTEAFF,TGTGCCAGCCGGTCCGAGAACACTGAAGCTTTCTTT
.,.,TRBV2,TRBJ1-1,CASSEATQGDTEAFF,TGTGCCAGCAGTGAAGCGACTCAAGGGGACACTGAAGCTTTCTTT
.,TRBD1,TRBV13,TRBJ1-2,CASSAGQGPYGYTF,TGTGCCAGCAGCGCGGGACAGGGACCCTATGGCTACACCTTC
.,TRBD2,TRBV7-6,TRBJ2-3,CASSSKPLAGYWGTDTQYF,TGTGCCAGCAGCTCCAAGCCACTAGCGGGATACTGGGGCACAGATACGCAGTATTTT
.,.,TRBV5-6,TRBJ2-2,CASSWGGLNTGELFF,TGTGCCAGCAGCTGGGGGGGCTTGAACACCGGGGAGCTGTTTTTT
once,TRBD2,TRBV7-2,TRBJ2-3,CASSKGLAGGVDTQYF,TGTGCCAGCAGCAAGGGACTAGCGGGGGGTGTAGATACGCAGTATTTT
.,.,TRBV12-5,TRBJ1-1,CASGLTYYQGFGTEAFF,TGTGCTAGTGGTTTGACCTACTACCAGGGTTTCGGGACTGAAGCTTTCTTT
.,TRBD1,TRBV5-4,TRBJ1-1,CASSDRQGPEAFF,TGTGCCAGCAGCGATCGACAGGGCCCTGAAGCTTTCTTT
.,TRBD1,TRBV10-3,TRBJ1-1,CAISDRGHTEAFF,TGTGCCATCAGTGATAGGGGGCACACTGAAGCTTTCTTT
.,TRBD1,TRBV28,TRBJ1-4,CASIENQGAREKLFF,TGTGCCAGCATCGAAAACCAGGGGGCGAGGGAAAAACTGTTTTTT
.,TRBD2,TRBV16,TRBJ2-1,CASSQFPSGAYNEQFF,TGTGCCAGCAGCCAATTTCCTAGCGGAGCATACAATGAGCAGTTCTTC
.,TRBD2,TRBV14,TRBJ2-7,CASSQGVHIAGANYEQYF,TGTGCCAGCAGCCAAGGAGTTCATATAGCGGGAGCGAACTACGAGCAGTACTTC
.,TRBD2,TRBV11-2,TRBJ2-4,CASSQTKGLAENIQYF,TGTGCCAGCAGCCAGACAAAGGGACTAGCTGAAAACATTCAGTACTTC
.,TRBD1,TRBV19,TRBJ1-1,CASTAFTGQRGTEAFF,TGTGCCAGTACCGCCTTCACGGGACAGAGAGGCACTGAAGCTTTCTTT
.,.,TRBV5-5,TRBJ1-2,CASSLGGDGGPEGYTF,TGTGCCAGCAGCTTGGGAGGGGACGGGGGGCCGGAGGGCTACACCTTC
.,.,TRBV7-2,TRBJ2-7,CASSLGTDSYEQYF,TGTGCCAGCAGCTTAGGGACAGACTCCTACGAGCAGTACTTC
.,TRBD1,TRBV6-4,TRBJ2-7,CASKGQGHEQYF,TGTGCCAGCAAGGGACAGGGACACGAGCAGTACTTC
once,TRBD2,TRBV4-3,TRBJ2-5,CASSQLGLEETQYF,TGCGCCAGCAGCCAACTAGGACTAGAAGAGACCCAGTACTTC
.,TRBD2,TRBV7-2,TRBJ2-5,CASSLYSGGVQETQYF,TGTGCCAGCAGCTTATATAGCGGGGGGGTCCAAGAGACCCAGTACTTC
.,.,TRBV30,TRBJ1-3,CAWSNNIRDTKISGNTIYF,TGTGCCTGGAGCAACAACATCCGGGACACCAAGATCTCTGGAAACACCATATATTTT
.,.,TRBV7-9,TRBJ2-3,CASSRGFESSGDTQYF,TGTGCCAGCAGCCGGGGATTTGAGAGTAGTGGAGATACGCAGTATTTT
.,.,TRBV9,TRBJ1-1,CASSAANMNTEAFF,TGTGCCAGCAGCGCCGCGAATATGAACACTGAAGCTTTCTTT
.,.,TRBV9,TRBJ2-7,CASSVEDGAYEQYF,TGTGCCAGCAGCGTAGAGGACGGGGCCTACGAGCAGTACTTC
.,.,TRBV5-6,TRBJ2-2,CASSLETGEERGNTGELFF,TGTGCCAGCAGCTTGGAGACAGGGGAAGAGCGGGGAAACACCGGGGAGCTGTTTTTT
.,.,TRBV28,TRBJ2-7,CASSFLQGGSYEQYF,TGTGCCAGCAGTTTTTTGCAGGGTGGGTCCTACGAGCAGTACTTC
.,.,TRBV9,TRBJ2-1,CASSVAVGGHNEQFF,TGTGCCAGCAGCGTAGCCGTAGGAGGCCACAATGAGCAGTTCTTC
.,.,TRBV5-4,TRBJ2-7,CASSLVTSSPGEQYF,TGTGCCAGCAGCTTGGTAACCTCAAGCCCTGGCGAGCAGTACTTC
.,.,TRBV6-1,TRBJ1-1,CASSEERGGNTEAFF,TGTGCCAGCAGTGAAGAGCGGGGGGGCAACACTGAAGCTTTCTTT
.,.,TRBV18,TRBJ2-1,CASSPSAVDEQFF,TGTGCCAGCTCACCATCTGCGGTGGATGAGCAGTTCTTC
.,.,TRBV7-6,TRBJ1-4,CASSPGGLPNEKLFF,TGTGCCAGCAGCCCCGGCGGACTCCCTAATGAAAAACTGTTTTTT
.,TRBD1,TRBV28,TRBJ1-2,CASTYYRAGGDYGYTF,TGTGCCAGCACCTATTATCGGGCAGGGGGCGACTATGGCTACACCTTC
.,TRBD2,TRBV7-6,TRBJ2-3,CASSFRTSGGRGTDTQYF,TGTGCCAGCAGCTTCCGGACTAGCGGGGGGCGGGGCACAGATACGCAGTATTTT
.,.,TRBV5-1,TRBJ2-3,CASSLEIGRGTFSTDTQYF,TGCGCCAGCAGCTTGGAGATCGGACGAGGGACATTCAGCACAGATACGCAGTATTTT
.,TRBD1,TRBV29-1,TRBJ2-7,CSVERQGVYEQYF,TGCAGCGTTGAGCGACAGGGGGTATACGAGCAGTACTTC